This TCR beta chain was captured by sequencing in a study of blood T cell repertoires in COVID-19. Original data processing: Amplifying reference gene primers gave estimates of nucleated cell counts. Produced via immunoSEQ multiplex PCR; TCRdb's table is partial and in-frame only. V and J calls and clone size are given by that table; D and trimming were obtained from the DNA. The sample has roughly 350,000 clones, approximately 90% seen once. V lost 4 bases to trimming and J lost 12 bases; unmatched junction nucleotides: 15. This CDR3 comprises 15 residues. CDR1 is LGHDT, CDR2 YNNKEL, per germline (reference sequence).

Sequencing was done on a sample of peripheral blood. The sequence was obtained from a woman younger than 35 who had recovered from COVID-19. V is TRBV3-1 (or the pseudogene TRBV3-2) and J is TRBJ2-1; TRBD2 aligns across 7 bases. CDR3 in amino acids: CASSLSGTTLGGQFF. The CDR3 region has the DNA TGTGCCAGCAGCCTCTCCGGGACTACCCTTGGCGGGCAGTTCTTC.